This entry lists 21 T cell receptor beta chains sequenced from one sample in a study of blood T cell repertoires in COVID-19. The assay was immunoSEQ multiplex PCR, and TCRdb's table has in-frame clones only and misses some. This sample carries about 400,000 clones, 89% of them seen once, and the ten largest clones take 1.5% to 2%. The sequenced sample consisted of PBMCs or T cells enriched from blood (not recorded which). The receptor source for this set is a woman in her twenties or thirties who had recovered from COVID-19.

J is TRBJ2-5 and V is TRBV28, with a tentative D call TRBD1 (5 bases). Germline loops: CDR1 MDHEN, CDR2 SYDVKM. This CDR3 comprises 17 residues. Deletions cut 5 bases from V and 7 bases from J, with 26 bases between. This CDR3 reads CASSPADRTTRVRTQYF. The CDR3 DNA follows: TGTGCCAGCAGTCCTGCGGATAGGACAACCCGCGTCCGGACCCAGTACTTC.

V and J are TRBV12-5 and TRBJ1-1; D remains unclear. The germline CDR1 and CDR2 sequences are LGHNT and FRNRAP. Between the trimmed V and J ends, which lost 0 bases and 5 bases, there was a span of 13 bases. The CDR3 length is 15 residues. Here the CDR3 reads CASGLVLGRGTEAFF. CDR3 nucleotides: TGTGCTAGTGGTTTGGTACTCGGGAGAGGGACTGAAGCTTTCTTT.

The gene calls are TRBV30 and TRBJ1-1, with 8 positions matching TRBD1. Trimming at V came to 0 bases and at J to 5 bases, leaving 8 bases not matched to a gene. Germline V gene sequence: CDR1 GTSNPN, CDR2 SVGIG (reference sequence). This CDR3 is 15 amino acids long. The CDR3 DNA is TGTGCCTGGAGTGTCCTATCGACAGGGGTGACTGAAGCTTTCTTT. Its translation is CAWSVLSTGVTEAFF.

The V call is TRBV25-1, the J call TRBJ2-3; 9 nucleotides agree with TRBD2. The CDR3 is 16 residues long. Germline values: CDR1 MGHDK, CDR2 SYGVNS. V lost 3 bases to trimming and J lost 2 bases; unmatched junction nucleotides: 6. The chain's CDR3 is CASSDMTSGYTDTQYF. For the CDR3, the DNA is TGTGCCAGCAGTGACATGACTAGCGGCTACACAGATACGCAGTATTTT.

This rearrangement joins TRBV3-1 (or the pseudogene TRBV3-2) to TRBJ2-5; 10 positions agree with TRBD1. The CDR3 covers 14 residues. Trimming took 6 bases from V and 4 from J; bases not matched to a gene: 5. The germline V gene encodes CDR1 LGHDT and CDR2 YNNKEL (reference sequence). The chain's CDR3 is CASRQTGGPETQYF. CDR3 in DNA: TGTGCCAGCAGGCAGACAGGGGGCCCAGAGACCCAGTACTTC.

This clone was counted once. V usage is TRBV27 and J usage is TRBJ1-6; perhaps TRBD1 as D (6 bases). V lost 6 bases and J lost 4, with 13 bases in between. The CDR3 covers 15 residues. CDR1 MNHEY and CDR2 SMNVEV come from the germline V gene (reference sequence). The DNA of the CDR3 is TGTGCCAGCAGATCGGGGGGCGCGTATAATTCACCCCTCCACTTT. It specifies CASRSGGAYNSPLHF.

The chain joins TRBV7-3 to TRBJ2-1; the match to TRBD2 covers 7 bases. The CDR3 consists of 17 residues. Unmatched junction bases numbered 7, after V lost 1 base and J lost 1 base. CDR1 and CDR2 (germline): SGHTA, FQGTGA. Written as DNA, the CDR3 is TGTGCCAGCAGCTTAATCTTCCGGACTAGATCCTACAATGAGCAGTTCTTC. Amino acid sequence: CASSLIFRTRSYNEQFF.

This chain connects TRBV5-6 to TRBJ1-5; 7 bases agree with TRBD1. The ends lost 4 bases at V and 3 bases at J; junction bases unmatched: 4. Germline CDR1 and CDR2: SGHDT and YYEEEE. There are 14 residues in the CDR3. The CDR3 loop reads CASSRGQTNQPQHF. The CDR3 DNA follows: TGTGCCAGCAGCCGGGGACAGACCAATCAGCCCCAGCATTTT.

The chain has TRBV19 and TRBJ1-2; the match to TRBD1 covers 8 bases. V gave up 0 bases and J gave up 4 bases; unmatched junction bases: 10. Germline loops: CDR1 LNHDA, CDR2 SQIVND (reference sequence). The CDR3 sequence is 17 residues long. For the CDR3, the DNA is TGTGCCAGTAGTATAGATCTCTCAGGGGGCGATTTCTATGGCTACACCTTC. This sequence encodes CASSIDLSGGDFYGYTF.

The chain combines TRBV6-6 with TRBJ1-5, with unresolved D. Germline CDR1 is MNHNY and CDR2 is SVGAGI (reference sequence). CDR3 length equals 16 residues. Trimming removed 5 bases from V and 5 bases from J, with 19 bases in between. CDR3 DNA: TGTGCCAGCAGTCCTCTCCCGACTTTTTTATATCAGCCCCAGCATTTT. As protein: CASSPLPTFLYQPQHF.

CDR3: CASSWGQPEEDYGYTF. The CDR3 bases are TGTGCCAGCTCATGGGGGCAGCCTGAGGAAGACTATGGCTACACCTTC. The rearrangement joins TRBV18 to TRBJ1-2; D is perhaps TRBD1 (6 bases). V was trimmed by 5 bases and J by 3 bases, leaving 19 bases between them. CDR1 is KGHSH, CDR2 LQKENI, per germline. This CDR3 spans 16 amino acids.

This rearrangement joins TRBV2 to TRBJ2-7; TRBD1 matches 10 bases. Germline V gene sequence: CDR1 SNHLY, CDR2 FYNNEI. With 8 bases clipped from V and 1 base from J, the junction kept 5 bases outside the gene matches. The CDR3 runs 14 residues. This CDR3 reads CASGTGARSYEQYF. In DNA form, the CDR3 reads TGTGCCAGCGGGACAGGGGCAAGGTCCTACGAGCAGTACTTC.

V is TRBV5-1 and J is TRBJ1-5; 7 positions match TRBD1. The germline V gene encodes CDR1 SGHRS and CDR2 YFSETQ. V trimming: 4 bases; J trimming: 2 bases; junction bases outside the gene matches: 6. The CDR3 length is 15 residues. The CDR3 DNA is TGCGCCAGCAGCGAAACCGGGACAGGCAATCAGCCCCAGCATTTT. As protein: CASSETGTGNQPQHF.

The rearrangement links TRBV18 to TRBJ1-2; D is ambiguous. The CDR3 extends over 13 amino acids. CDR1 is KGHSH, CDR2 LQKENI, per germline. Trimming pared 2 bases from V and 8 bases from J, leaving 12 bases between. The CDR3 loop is CASSPEEGSGYTF. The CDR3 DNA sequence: TGTGCCAGCTCACCAGAGGAGGGAAGCGGCTACACCTTC.

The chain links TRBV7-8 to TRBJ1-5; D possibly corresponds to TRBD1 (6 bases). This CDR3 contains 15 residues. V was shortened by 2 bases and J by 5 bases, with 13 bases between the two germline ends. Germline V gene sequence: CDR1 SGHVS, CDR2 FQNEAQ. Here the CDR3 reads CASSLNRVDYQPQHF. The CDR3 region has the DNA TGTGCCAGCAGCTTAAACAGGGTTGATTATCAGCCCCAGCATTTT.

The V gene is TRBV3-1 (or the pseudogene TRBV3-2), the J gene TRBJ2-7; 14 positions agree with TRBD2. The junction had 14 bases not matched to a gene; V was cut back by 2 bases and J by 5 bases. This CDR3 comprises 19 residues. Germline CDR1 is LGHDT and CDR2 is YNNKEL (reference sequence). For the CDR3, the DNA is TGTGCCAGCAGCCAAATGGTGTTGGCGGGACTAGCGGGAGTCAACGAGCAGTACTTC. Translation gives CASSQMVLAGLAGVNEQYF.

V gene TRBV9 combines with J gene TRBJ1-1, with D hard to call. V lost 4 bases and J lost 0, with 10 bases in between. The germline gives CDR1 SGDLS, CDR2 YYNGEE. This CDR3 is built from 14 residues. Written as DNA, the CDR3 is TGTGCCAGCAGCCTTTCGGGGATGAACACTGAAGCTTTCTTT. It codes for CASSLSGMNTEAFF. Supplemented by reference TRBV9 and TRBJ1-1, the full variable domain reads DSGVTQTPKHLITATGQRVTLRCSPRSGDLSVYWYQQSLDQGLQFLIQYYNGEERAKGNILERFSAQQFPDLHSELNLSSLELGDSALYFCASSLSGMNTEAFFGQGTRLTVV.

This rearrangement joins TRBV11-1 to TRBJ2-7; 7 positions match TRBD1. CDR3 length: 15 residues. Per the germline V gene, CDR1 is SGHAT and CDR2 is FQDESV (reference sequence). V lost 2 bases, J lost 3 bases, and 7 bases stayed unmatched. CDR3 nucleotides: TGTGCCAGCAGCTTATTTGGGGACAGAGACTACGAGCAGTACTTC. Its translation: CASSLFGDRDYEQYF.

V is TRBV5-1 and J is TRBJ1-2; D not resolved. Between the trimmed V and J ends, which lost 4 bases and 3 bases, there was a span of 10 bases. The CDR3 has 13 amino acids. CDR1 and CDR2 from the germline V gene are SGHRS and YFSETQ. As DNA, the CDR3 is TGCGCCAGCAGCCCTACAGACGACTATGGCTACACCTTC. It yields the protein CASSPTDDYGYTF.

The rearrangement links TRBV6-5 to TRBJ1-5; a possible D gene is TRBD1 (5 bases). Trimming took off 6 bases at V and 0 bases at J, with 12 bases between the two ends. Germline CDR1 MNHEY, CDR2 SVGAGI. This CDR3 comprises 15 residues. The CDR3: CASRGAGYSNQPQHF. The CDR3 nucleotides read TGTGCCAGCAGAGGGGCAGGGTATAGCAATCAGCCCCAGCATTTT.

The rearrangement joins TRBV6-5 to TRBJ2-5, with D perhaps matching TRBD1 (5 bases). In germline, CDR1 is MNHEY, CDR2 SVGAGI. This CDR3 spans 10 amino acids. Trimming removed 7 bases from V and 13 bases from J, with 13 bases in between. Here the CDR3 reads CASKWGDRYF. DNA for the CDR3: TGTGCCAGCAAGTGGGGCGACAGGTACTTC.